Each of the 30 T cell receptor beta chains below was sequenced from the same sample in a study of graft-versus-host responses after intestinal transplantation. No antigen has been assigned to these receptors. The data were produced by immunoSEQ multiplex PCR, yet TCRdb's version contains in-frame clones alone and is incomplete. The sample has about 94,000 clones, around nine tenths seen once. The starting material was unstimulated CD8+ T cells sorted from spleen or lymph node cells, obtained before intestinal transplant. These receptors were collected from a human donor who received an intestinal transplant.

The sample holds a few counts of this clone. The DNA of the CDR3 is TGTGCCAGCAGCTTGGTAGGGAGTGACGAGCAGTACTTC. It translates to CASSLVGSDEQYF. The chain is built from TRBV5-6 and TRBJ2-7; a possible D gene is TRBD2 (5 bases). Trimming cost V 0 bases and J 5 bases, with 9 bases left between them. The CDR3 totals 13 residues. The germline CDR1 and CDR2 sequences are SGHDT and YYEEEE.

The chain couples TRBV2 to TRBJ2-3; 8 nucleotides align to TRBD2. Losses at the gene ends were 5 bases for V and 2 bases for J; bases not matched to a gene: 9. Germline V gene data show CDR1 as SNHLY and CDR2 as FYNNEI. The CDR3 extends over 16 amino acids. The CDR3 bases are TGTGCCAGCAGTACTACAGGGACTAGGTTCACAGATACGCAGTATTTT. Translation: CASSTTGTRFTDTQYF.

This clone was observed once. The chain links TRBV4-1 to TRBJ1-1; D is undetermined. The CDR3 has 14 residues. The V gene lost 1 base and the J gene lost 3 bases, with 9 bases spanning the gap. Germline CDR1 and CDR2: MGHRA and YSYEKL. This CDR3 reads CASSQGGGDTEAFF. CDR3 nucleotide sequence: TGCGCCAGCAGCCAAGGTGGCGGGGACACTGAAGCTTTCTTT.

The chain combines TRBV7-9 with TRBJ2-7; 8 bases agree with TRBD2. The CDR3 has 15 residues. Per the germline V gene, CDR1 is SEHNR and CDR2 is FQNEAQ (reference sequence). Trimming at V came to 4 bases and at J to 5 bases, leaving 10 bases not matched to a gene. The CDR3 region is CASSSGSREGDEQYF. CDR3 DNA: TGTGCCAGCAGCTCGGGCTCCCGGGAGGGGGACGAGCAGTACTTC. Together with reference TRBV7-9 and TRBJ2-7, the CDR3 gives the full variable domain: DTGVSQNPRHKITKRGQNVTFRCDPISEHNRLYWYRQTLGQGPEFLTYFQNEAQLEKSRLLSDRFSAERPKGSFSTLEIQRTEQGDSAMYLCASSSGSREGDEQYFGPGTRLTVT.

This clone was counted a single time. The genes are TRBV9 and TRBJ2-2; 8 bases agree with TRBD2. Germline V gene sequence: CDR1 SGDLS, CDR2 YYNGEE. Losses at the gene ends were 2 bases for V and 2 bases for J; bases not matched to a gene: 11. There are 18 residues in the CDR3. Here the CDR3 reads CASSVGVTSDKNTGELFF. The CDR3 nucleotides are TGTGCCAGCAGCGTCGGGGTGACTAGCGACAAAAACACCGGGGAGCTGTTTTTT.

The V gene is TRBV10-2, the J gene TRBJ2-3; TRBD1 matches 8 bases. After removal of 2 bases from V and 5 bases from J, the junction contained 12 bases not matched to a gene. Germline V gene lookup returns CDR1 WSHSY and CDR2 SAAADI. The CDR3 runs to 17 residues. DNA for the CDR3: TGCGCCAGCAGTGAGCAGACCGGGACAGGAGAAGAAGATACGCAGTATTTT. Amino acids: CASSEQTGTGEEDTQYF.

About this clone itself: The same CDR3 arises from other DNA sequences in this sample as well. The chain recombines TRBV11-2 with TRBJ2-7, with TRBD1 matching over 9 bases. The V gene end was trimmed by 3 bases and the J gene end by 7 bases; junction bases not matched to a gene: 4. Per germline, CDR1 SGHAT and CDR2 FQNNGV. The CDR3 sequence is 13 residues long. The CDR3 reads CASSFGTGREQYF. The DNA for the CDR3 is TGTGCCAGCAGCTTCGGGACAGGGCGAGAGCAGTACTTC.

DNA for the CDR3: TGTGCCAGCAGCTTACTAGCGGGGGGGAGAGCCGGGGAGCTGTTTTTT. Protein: CASSLLAGGRAGELFF. The chain links TRBV7-2 to TRBJ2-2, with 12 bases aligning to TRBD2. V was pared by 2 bases and J by 6 bases, with 4 bases of the junction left unmatched. This CDR3 contains 16 residues. Germline loops: CDR1 SGHTA, CDR2 FQGNSA.

The genes are TRBV9 and TRBJ2-3, with TRBD2 as a possible D gene (6 bases). Germline V gene data show CDR1 as SGDLS and CDR2 as YYNGEE. V was pared by 1 base and J by 4 bases, with 13 bases between. The CDR3 has 15 residues. For the CDR3, the DNA is TGTGCCAGCAGCGTAAGGAGGGATCTGTCAGATACGCAGTATTTT. The encoded protein is CASSVRRDLSDTQYF.

This chain connects TRBV9 to TRBJ2-2; D possibly corresponds to TRBD2 (6 bases). The length of the CDR3 is 15 residues. V was pared by 4 bases and J by 4 bases, with 14 bases between. Germline V CDR1 and CDR2: SGDLS, YYNGEE. The CDR3 spells CASSPHGGSTGELFF. The CDR3 bases are TGTGCCAGCAGCCCCCACGGGGGTAGCACCGGGGAGCTGTTTTTT.

The J gene is TRBJ2-3, the V gene TRBV7-6; 8 positions agree with TRBD2. Germline CDR1 is SGHVS and CDR2 is FNYEAQ. V shed 5 bases, J shed 0 bases, and the junction held 7 bases outside the gene matches. This CDR3 region has 16 residues. CDR3: CASSAVAGRSTDTQYF. The CDR3 DNA reads as TGTGCCAGCAGCGCCGTAGCGGGACGTAGCACAGATACGCAGTATTTT.

This sequence joins TRBV7-7 and TRBJ2-5, with 13 bases aligning to TRBD2. The CDR3 is 15 residues long. After removal of 5 bases from V and 5 bases from J, the junction contained 5 bases not matched to a gene. Germline CDR1 is SSHAT and CDR2 is FNYEAQ (reference sequence). The CDR3 DNA is TGTGCCAGCAGCCAGGGACTAGCGGGGTCGGAGACCCAGTACTTC. This codes for CASSQGLAGSETQYF.

As DNA, the CDR3 is TGTGCCAGCAGCCCGCAGGGACAGACTTACTACGAGCAGTACTTC. Amino acid sequence: CASSPQGQTYYEQYF. The chain combines TRBV6-1 with TRBJ2-7; TRBD1 agrees at 7 bases. V trimming: 6 bases; J trimming: 3 bases; junction bases outside the gene matches: 11. The CDR3 runs to 15 residues. The germline V gene has CDR1 MNHNS and CDR2 SASEGT.

The chain uses TRBV4-2 and TRBJ2-7, with 9 nucleotides matching TRBD1. This CDR3 has 14 residues. Germline CDR1 LGHNA, CDR2 YNFKEQ. The V gene end was trimmed by 5 bases and the J gene end by 2 bases; junction bases not matched to a gene: 4. The CDR3 region is CASSSRQGAYEQYF. CDR3 coding DNA: TGTGCCAGCAGCTCCCGACAGGGGGCCTACGAGCAGTACTTC.

The chain links TRBV6-5 to TRBJ1-1; no reliable D call. Germline V gives CDR1 MNHEY, CDR2 SVGAGI. CDR3 length equals 13 residues. V lost 2 bases, J lost 3 bases, and 7 bases lay in between. CDR3 coding DNA: TGTGCCAGCAGTTACGTCCGGGACACTGAAGCTTTCTTT. Translating it yields CASSYVRDTEAFF.

This CDR3 is CASSTLTGGGNIQYF. The CDR3 DNA reads TGTGCCAGCAGCACCCTGACAGGGGGAGGAAACATTCAGTACTTC. The rearrangement links TRBV4-2 to TRBJ2-4; 9 bases are shared with TRBD1. There are 15 residues in the CDR3. V was clipped by 5 bases and J by 6 bases; unmatched bases: 8. CDR1 is LGHNA and CDR2 is YNFKEQ in the germline V gene.

The chain joins TRBV5-1 to TRBJ1-5; maybe TRBD1 (6 bases). The germline V and J ends were trimmed by 0 bases and 9 bases, with 13 bases remaining between them. CDR3 length: 14 amino acids. Germline V gives CDR1 SGHRS, CDR2 YFSETQ. The CDR3 nucleotides are TGCGCCAGCAGCTTGGTGGGGGGGCGCGGGCCCCAGCATTTT. The encoded protein is CASSLVGGRGPQHF.

The V and J genes are TRBV9 and TRBJ2-1; TRBD2 matches at 7 bases. Germline CDR1 is SGDLS and CDR2 is YYNGEE. The CDR3 length is 15 residues. V was clipped by 0 bases and J by 8 bases; unmatched bases: 8. Here the CDR3 reads CASSVVGRERDEQFF. The CDR3 coding sequence is TGTGCCAGCAGCGTAGTTGGGCGGGAGCGTGATGAGCAGTTCTTC.

The chain recombines TRBV29-1 with TRBJ2-7; 11 nucleotides agree with TRBD2. The CDR3 runs 14 residues. Trimming cost V 5 bases and J 2 bases; bases outside gene matches: 5. The germline CDR1 and CDR2 sequences are SQVTM and ANQGSEA. The CDR3 DNA reads TGCAGCGTTCAAACTAGCGGGAGCCCCTACGAGCAGTACTTC. Protein sequence: CSVQTSGSPYEQYF.

The chain employs TRBV10-3 and TRBJ1-1, with D unresolved. The CDR3 contains 13 residues. Germline CDR1 reads ENHRY; CDR2 reads SYGVKD. Trimming cost V 6 bases and J 0 bases, with 8 bases left between them. The CDR3 DNA sequence: TGTGCCATCAGAGCAGGCCTGAACACTGAAGCTTTCTTT. Translation gives CAIRAGLNTEAFF.

J is TRBJ2-2 and V is TRBV7-9, with 11 positions matching TRBD1. With V trimmed by 4 bases and J by 8 bases, 6 bases remained unmatched. The CDR3 consists of 15 residues. Germline V gene sequence: CDR1 SEHNR, CDR2 FQNEAQ (reference sequence). CDR3 nucleotides: TGTGCCAGCAGCTCCCAGGACAGGGGGCGAGGGGAGCTGTTTTTT. Residues: CASSSQDRGRGELFF.

This clone came up once. The rearrangement links TRBV15 to TRBJ2-2; the match to TRBD1 covers 9 bases. This CDR3 contains 16 residues. V lost 0 bases to trimming and J lost 1 base; unmatched junction nucleotides: 0. Germline CDR1 is LNHNV and CDR2 is YYDKDF (reference sequence). The CDR3 sequence is CATSREGQGNTGELFF. The DNA of the CDR3 is TGTGCCACCAGCAGAGAGGGACAGGGGAACACCGGGGAGCTGTTTTTT.

This chain connects TRBV6-5 to TRBJ1-2; perhaps TRBD1 as D (6 bases). CDR1 is MNHEY, CDR2 SVGAGI, per germline. This CDR3 contains 14 residues. V shed 0 bases and J shed 5 bases, with 10 bases lying between them. Written as DNA, the CDR3 is TGTGCCAGCAGTTACTCGAACAGGGAGTATGGCTACACCTTC. Protein: CASSYSNREYGYTF.

This chain connects TRBV29-1 to TRBJ2-2, with 8 bases that match TRBD1. This CDR3 is 15 amino acids long. CDR1 and CDR2 from the germline V gene are SQVTM and ANQGSEA. V shed 6 bases, J shed 3 bases, and the junction held 9 bases outside the gene matches. The CDR3 region has the DNA TGCAGCGTGGGGATGACAGGGGACCACACCGGGGAGCTGTTTTTT. Protein product: CSVGMTGDHTGELFF.

The rearrangement joins TRBV7-9 to TRBJ2-2, with D hard to call. The CDR3 runs to 14 residues. CDR1 and CDR2 (germline): SEHNR, FQNEAQ (reference sequence). Between the trimmed V and J ends, which lost 8 bases and 3 bases, there was a span of 13 bases. CDR3 sequence: CASFESTYTGELFF. DNA for the CDR3: TGTGCCAGCTTCGAGTCTACTTACACCGGGGAGCTGTTTTTT.

This clone occurred a few times. The chain uses TRBV6-5 and TRBJ1-4, with 9 bases identical to TRBD1. After removal of 4 bases from V and 5 bases from J, the junction contained 2 bases not matched to a gene. CDR1 is MNHEY, CDR2 SVGAGI, per germline. The CDR3 spans 14 residues. The CDR3 DNA is TGTGCCAGCAGTTCGGGACAGGGCAATGAAAAACTGTTTTTT. Translated: CASSSGQGNEKLFF.

This clone was counted only a few times. This sequence joins TRBV5-6 and TRBJ1-3; no definite D call. The CDR3 consists of 15 residues. Trimming left V 0 bases short and J 0 bases short, with 7 bases between. Per the germline V gene, CDR1 is SGHDT and CDR2 is YYEEEE. DNA of the CDR3: TGTGCCAGCAGCTTGGGGAGATTCTCTGGAAACACCATATATTTT. Its translation is CASSLGRFSGNTIYF.

The rearrangement uses TRBV7-2 and TRBJ1-1; D remains unclear. The germline gives CDR1 SGHTA, CDR2 FQGNSA. The CDR3 spans 14 residues. V dropped 4 bases and J dropped 5 bases, with 14 bases sitting between them. The CDR3 DNA is TGTGCCAGCAGCTCCGGAGTTGGTTTTACTGAAGCTTTCTTT. Translated, it gives CASSSGVGFTEAFF.

V gene TRBV27 combines with J gene TRBJ1-1; D is undetermined. Germline loops: CDR1 MNHEY, CDR2 SMNVEV (reference sequence). This CDR3 is 13 amino acids long. Trimming left V 6 bases short and J 4 bases short, with 12 bases between. The CDR3 is CASRSGGSTEAFF. The CDR3 nucleotides are TGTGCCAGCAGAAGCGGAGGAAGCACTGAAGCTTTCTTT.

The J gene is TRBJ2-7, the V gene TRBV5-1; 7 bases fit TRBD2. Trimming at V came to 7 bases and at J to 2 bases, leaving 9 bases not matched to a gene. Germline CDR1 and CDR2: SGHRS and YFSETQ. The CDR3 contains 14 residues. The CDR3 sequence is CASQGGQGAYEQYF. The CDR3 bases are TGCGCCAGCCAGGGAGGGCAGGGTGCCTACGAGCAGTACTTC.